These T cell receptor beta chains were read from a single sample in a study of blood T cell repertoires in COVID-19. Sequencing used immunoSEQ multiplex PCR; TCRdb keeps in-frame clones, though not all of them. The table lists about 280,000 clones, around nine tenths of them singletons. The sequencing sample was made of peripheral blood. These receptors were collected from a middle-aged woman who had recovered from COVID-19. Both conserved end residues are part of each CDR3. The D gene is left open where the match is weak. Not all rows give a size; the values are once, few, many and, for expanded clones, a class.

CATAGAGRETQYF | TGTGCCACCGCCGGGGCGGGGAGGGAGACCCAGTACTTC | TRBJ2-5 | NA | TRBV2 | NA
CASSLPGGGYGYTF | TGTGCCAGCTCACTGCCAGGGGGCGGCTATGGCTACACCTTC | TRBJ1-2 | NA | TRBV18 | TRBD1
CASSLGLRGGTERQYF | TGTGCCAGCAGCTTAGGCCTGCGTGGAGGAACGGAGCGGCAGTACTTC | TRBJ2-7 | NA | TRBV11-3 | NA
CASSVAGNNEQFF | TGTGCCAGCAGCGTAGCAGGGAACAATGAGCAGTTCTTC | TRBJ2-1 | NA | TRBV9 | NA
CASTRQNTGELFF | TGTGCCAGCACCAGGCAGAACACCGGGGAGCTGTTTTTT | TRBJ2-2 | NA | TRBV7-2 | NA
CASSEHRDRVYEQYF | TGTGCCAGCAGTGAACACCGGGACAGGGTTTACGAGCAGTACTTC | TRBJ2-7 | NA | TRBV27 | TRBD1
CASGGNSYEQYF | TGTGCCAGCGGAGGCAACTCCTACGAGCAGTACTTC | TRBJ2-7 | NA | TRBV9 | NA
CASSDSRQFF | TGTGCCAGCAGTGACTCGCGGCAGTTCTTC | TRBJ2-1 | NA | TRBV6-5 | NA
CSVARSGEQYF | TGCAGCGTTGCGAGATCAGGCGAGCAGTACTTC | TRBJ2-7 | few | TRBV29-1 | NA
CASSSEVGLTQETQYF | TGTGCCAGCAGTTCCGAAGTGGGACTAACCCAAGAGACCCAGTACTTC | TRBJ2-5 | NA | TRBV6-2/TRBV6-3 | TRBD2
CASSWGGEQYF | TGTGCCAGCAGTTGGGGGGGGGAGCAGTACTTC | TRBJ2-7 | NA | TRBV27 | TRBD2
CASRPGTANTEAFF | TGCGCCAGCAGACCCGGGACAGCTAACACTGAAGCTTTCTTT | TRBJ1-1 | NA | TRBV5-1 | TRBD1
CASSARDWETQYF | TGTGCCAGCAGTGCCCGGGACTGGGAGACCCAGTACTTC | TRBJ2-5 | NA | TRBV12-3/TRBV12-4 | NA
CASSYSALVLSTDTQYF | TGTGCCAGCAGTTATTCCGCACTAGTTCTGAGCACAGATACGCAGTATTTT | TRBJ2-3 | NA | TRBV6-2/TRBV6-3 | NA
CASSGTGYGGGREQYF | TGTGCCAGCAGCGGAACAGGGTATGGAGGCGGGAGGGAGCAGTACTTC | TRBJ2-7 | NA | TRBV11-2 | TRBD2
CASSDGWDTSSYEQYF | TGTGCCAGCAGTGACGGCTGGGACACCAGCTCCTACGAGCAGTACTTC | TRBJ2-7 | NA | TRBV6-1 | NA
CASSWGWGGSSYEQYF | TGTGCCAGCAGTTGGGGGTGGGGGGGAAGCTCCTACGAGCAGTACTTC | TRBJ2-7 | NA | TRBV27 | TRBD2
CASSQETGTYNEQFF | TGTGCCAGCAGCCAAGAGACAGGGACCTACAATGAGCAGTTCTTC | TRBJ2-1 | NA | TRBV3-1/TRBV3-2 | TRBD1
CATSTDRGQPQHF | TGTGCCACCAGCACGGACAGGGGACAGCCCCAGCATTTT | TRBJ1-5 | NA | TRBV24-1 | TRBD1
CASSVVVADPPREAFF | TGTGCCAGCAGCGTAGTAGTGGCTGACCCCCCGAGGGAAGCTTTCTTT | TRBJ1-1 | few | TRBV9 | NA
CASSQQLASNHTF | TGTGCCAGCAGCCAACAACTAGCGTCTAACCACACCTTC | TRBJ1-2 | NA | TRBV3-1/TRBV3-2 | NA
CASSPGQYISGANVLTF | TGTGCCAGCAGCCCGGGACAGTACATCTCTGGGGCCAACGTCCTGACTTTC | TRBJ2-6 | NA | TRBV3-1/TRBV3-2 | TRBD1
CASSPVGGSTGEQFF | TGTGCCAGCAGCCCCGTGGGGGGGAGCACCGGTGAGCAGTTCTTC | TRBJ2-1 | NA | TRBV3-1/TRBV3-2 | TRBD2
CASEGGLSATDTQYF | TGCGCCAGCGAGGGGGGGTTGTCGGCCACAGATACGCAGTATTTT | TRBJ2-3 | NA | TRBV5-1 | NA
CASRPGTSGSYEQYF | TGTGCCAGCAGGCCTGGGACTAGCGGGTCCTACGAGCAGTACTTC | TRBJ2-7 | NA | TRBV5-4 | TRBD2
CAINSGLSSGNTIYF | TGTGCCATCAACAGTGGACTTAGCTCTGGAAACACCATATATTTT | TRBJ1-3 | NA | TRBV10-3 | NA
CASSPIGQGFTYEQYF | TGTGCCAGCAGTCCTATTGGACAGGGGTTTACCTACGAGCAGTACTTC | TRBJ2-7 | NA | TRBV28 | TRBD1
CASSNGGTSSGNTIYF | TGTGCCAGTAGTAACGGGGGGACGAGCTCTGGAAACACCATATATTTT | TRBJ1-3 | NA | TRBV19 | NA
CASSPGSGTDTQYF | TGTGCCAGCTCCCCGGGTAGCGGGACAGATACGCAGTATTTT | TRBJ2-3 | few | TRBV18 | TRBD2